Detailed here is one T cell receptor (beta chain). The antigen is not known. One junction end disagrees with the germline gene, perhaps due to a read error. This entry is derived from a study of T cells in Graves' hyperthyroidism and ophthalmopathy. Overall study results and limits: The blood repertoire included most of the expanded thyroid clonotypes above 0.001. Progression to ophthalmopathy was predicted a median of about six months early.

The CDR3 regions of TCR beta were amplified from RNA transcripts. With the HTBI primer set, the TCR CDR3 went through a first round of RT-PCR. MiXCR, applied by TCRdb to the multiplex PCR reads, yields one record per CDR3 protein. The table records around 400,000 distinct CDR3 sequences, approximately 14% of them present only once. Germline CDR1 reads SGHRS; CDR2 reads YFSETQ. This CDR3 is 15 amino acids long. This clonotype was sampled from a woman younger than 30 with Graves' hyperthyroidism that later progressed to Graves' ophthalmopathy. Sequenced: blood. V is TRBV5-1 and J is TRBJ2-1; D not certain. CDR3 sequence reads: CASSPSVATYNDQFF. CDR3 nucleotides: TGCGCCAGCAGCCCGAGTGTGGCTACCTACAATGATCAGTTCTTC.